This passage covers 5 T cell receptor beta chains from one sample sequenced in a study of blood T cell repertoires in COVID-19. Assay used: immunoSEQ multiplex PCR; TCRdb lists only in-frame clones, some missing. The data show 300,000 or so clones, approximately 88% seen once. The sample consisted of peripheral blood. Receptors originate from a woman in her twenties or thirties who had recovered from COVID-19.

The CDR3 nucleotides read TGTGCCACCAGTGATCCGGGAGGACCGTCCCGAGGAAGCGGGGAGCTGTTTTTT. Translation: CATSDPGGPSRGSGELFF. This chain connects TRBV24-1 to TRBJ2-2; 7 positions match TRBD2. With 3 bases clipped from V and 7 bases from J, the junction kept 16 bases outside the gene matches. The CDR3 extends over 18 amino acids. CDR1 and CDR2 from the germline V gene are KGHDR and SFDVKD.

This chain joins TRBV12-3 or TRBV12-4 and TRBJ1-2, with D unresolved. The germline V and J ends were trimmed by 6 bases and 0 bases, with 8 bases remaining between them. This CDR3 has 13 residues. The CDR3 coding sequence is TGTGCCAGCAGGCCAACAGCTAACTATGGCTACACCTTC. Its translation is CASRPTANYGYTF.

V and J are TRBV7-7 and TRBJ1-3, with a weak D call TRBD1 (5 bases). CDR3 length: 14 amino acids. V was trimmed by 5 bases and J by 2 bases, leaving 10 bases between them. The germline V gene encodes CDR1 SSHAT and CDR2 FNYEAQ (reference sequence). The CDR3 DNA reads as TGTGCCAGCAGCCCCGGAGGGGCTGGAAACACCATATATTTT. Amino acids: CASSPGGAGNTIYF.

Sample share makes this clone large. V gene TRBV28 combines with J gene TRBJ1-6; D is unclear. The CDR3 has 15 residues. Trimming left V 5 bases short and J 8 bases short, with 16 bases between. The germline gives CDR1 MDHEN, CDR2 SYDVKM. The CDR3 here is CASSQRSYGDSPLHF. The DNA for the CDR3 is TGTGCCAGCAGTCAGCGGTCCTACGGCGATTCACCCCTCCACTTT. The full variable domain, rest sourced from reference TRBV28 and TRBJ1-6, is DVKVTQSSRYLVKRTGEKVFLECVQDMDHENMFWYRQDPGLGLRLIYFSYDVKMKEKGDIPEGYSVSREKKERFSLILESASTNQTSMYLCASSQRSYGDSPLHFGNGTRLTVT.

The chain uses TRBV9 and TRBJ2-1; perhaps TRBD1 as D (5 bases). This CDR3 region has 15 residues. V shed 0 bases and J shed 4 bases, with 11 bases lying between them. Germline V gene sequence: CDR1 SGDLS, CDR2 YYNGEE. CDR3 protein: CASSVEGAVYNEQFF. The CDR3 coding sequence is TGTGCCAGCAGCGTAGAAGGGGCAGTATACAATGAGCAGTTCTTC.